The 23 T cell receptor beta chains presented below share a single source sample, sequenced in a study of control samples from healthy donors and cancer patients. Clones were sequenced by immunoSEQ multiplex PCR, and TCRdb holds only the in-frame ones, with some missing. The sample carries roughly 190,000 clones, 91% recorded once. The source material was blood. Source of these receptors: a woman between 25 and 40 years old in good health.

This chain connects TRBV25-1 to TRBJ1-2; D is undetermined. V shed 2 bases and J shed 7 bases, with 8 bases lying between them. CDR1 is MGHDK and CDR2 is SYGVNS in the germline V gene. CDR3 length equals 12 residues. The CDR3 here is CASSEHRIGYTF. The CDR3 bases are TGTGCCAGCAGTGAACATAGAATTGGCTACACCTTC.

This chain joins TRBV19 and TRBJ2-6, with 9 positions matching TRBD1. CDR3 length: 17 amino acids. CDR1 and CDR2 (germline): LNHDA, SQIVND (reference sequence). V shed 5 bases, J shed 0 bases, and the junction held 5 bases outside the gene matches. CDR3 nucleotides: TGTGCCAGTAGTTTTGGACAGGGGAGCTCTGGGGCCAACGTCCTGACTTTC. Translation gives CASSFGQGSSGANVLTF.

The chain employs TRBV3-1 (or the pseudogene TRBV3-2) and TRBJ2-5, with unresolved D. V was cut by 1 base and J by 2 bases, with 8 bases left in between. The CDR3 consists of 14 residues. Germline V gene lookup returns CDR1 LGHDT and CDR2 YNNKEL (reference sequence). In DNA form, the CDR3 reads TGTGCCAGCAGCCAAGGAGTCGGGCAAGAGACCCAGTACTTC. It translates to CASSQGVGQETQYF.

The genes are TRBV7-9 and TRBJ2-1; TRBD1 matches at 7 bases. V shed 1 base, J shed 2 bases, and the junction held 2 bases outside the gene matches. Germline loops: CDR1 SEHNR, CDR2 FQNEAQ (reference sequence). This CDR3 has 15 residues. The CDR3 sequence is CASSLGDRAYNEQFF. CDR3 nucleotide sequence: TGTGCCAGCAGCTTAGGGGACAGAGCCTACAATGAGCAGTTCTTC.

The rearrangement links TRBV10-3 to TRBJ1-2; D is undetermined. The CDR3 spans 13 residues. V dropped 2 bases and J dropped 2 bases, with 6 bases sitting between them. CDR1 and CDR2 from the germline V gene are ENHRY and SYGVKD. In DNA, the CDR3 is TGTGCCATCAGTGAGGGACGGAACTATGGCTACACCTTC. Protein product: CAISEGRNYGYTF.

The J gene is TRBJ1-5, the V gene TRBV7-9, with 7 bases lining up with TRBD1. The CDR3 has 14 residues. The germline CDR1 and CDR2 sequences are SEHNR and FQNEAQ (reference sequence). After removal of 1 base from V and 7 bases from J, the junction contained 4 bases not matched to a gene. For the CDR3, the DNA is TGTGCCAGCAGCTTAGGACAGGGAAAGCAGCCCCAGCATTTT. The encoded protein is CASSLGQGKQPQHF.

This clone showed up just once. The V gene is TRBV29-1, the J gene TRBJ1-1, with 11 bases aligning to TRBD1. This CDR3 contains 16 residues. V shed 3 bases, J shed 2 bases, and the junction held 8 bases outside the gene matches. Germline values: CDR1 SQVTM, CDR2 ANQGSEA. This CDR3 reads CSVEKDRGLINTEAFF. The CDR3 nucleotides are TGCAGCGTTGAGAAGGACAGGGGGCTTATTAACACTGAAGCTTTCTTT.

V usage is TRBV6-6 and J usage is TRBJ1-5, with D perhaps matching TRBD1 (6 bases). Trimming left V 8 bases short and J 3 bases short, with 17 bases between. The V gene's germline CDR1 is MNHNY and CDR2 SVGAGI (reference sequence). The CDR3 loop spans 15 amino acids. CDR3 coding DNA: TGTGCCAGCCGAAACCAGGGACACGACAATCAGCCCCAGCATTTT. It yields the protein CASRNQGHDNQPQHF.

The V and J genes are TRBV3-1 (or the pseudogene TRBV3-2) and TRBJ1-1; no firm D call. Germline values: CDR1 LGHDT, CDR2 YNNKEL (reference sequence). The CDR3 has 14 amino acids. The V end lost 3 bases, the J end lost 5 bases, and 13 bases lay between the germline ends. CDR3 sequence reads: CASSHGVVGTEAFF. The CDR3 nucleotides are TGTGCCAGCAGCCATGGAGTGGTGGGTACTGAAGCTTTCTTT.

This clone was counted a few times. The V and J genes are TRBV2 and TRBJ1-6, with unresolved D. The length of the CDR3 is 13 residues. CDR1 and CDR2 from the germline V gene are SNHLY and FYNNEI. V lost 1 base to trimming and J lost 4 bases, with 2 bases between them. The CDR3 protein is CASSEGYNSPLHF. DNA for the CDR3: TGTGCCAGCAGTGAAGGGTATAATTCACCCCTCCACTTT.

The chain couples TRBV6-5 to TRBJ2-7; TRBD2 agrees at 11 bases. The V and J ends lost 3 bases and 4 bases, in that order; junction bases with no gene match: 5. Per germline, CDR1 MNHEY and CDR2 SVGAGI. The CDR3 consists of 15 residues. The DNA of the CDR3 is TGTGCCAGCAGTTATCCCACTAGCGGGAGATACGAGCAGTACTTC. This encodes CASSYPTSGRYEQYF.

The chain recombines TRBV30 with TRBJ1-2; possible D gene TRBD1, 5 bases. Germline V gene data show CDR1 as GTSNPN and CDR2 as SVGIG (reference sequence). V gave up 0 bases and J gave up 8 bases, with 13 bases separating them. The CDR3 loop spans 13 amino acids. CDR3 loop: CAWSVRGSAGYTF. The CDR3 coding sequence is TGTGCCTGGAGTGTCCGGGGGTCGGCGGGCTACACCTTC.

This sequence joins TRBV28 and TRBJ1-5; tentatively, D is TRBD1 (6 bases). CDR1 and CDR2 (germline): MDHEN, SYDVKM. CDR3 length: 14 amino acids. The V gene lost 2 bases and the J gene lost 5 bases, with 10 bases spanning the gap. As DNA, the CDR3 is TGTGCCAGCAGTTTAGGGGGGGGGCATCAGCCCCAGCATTTT. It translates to CASSLGGGHQPQHF.

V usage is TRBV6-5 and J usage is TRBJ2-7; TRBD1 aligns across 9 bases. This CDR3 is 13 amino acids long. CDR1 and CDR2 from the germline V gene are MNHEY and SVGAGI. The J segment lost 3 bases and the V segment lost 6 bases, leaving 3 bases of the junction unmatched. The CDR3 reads CASRAGQGYEQYF. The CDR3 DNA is TGTGCCAGCAGGGCGGGACAGGGCTACGAGCAGTACTTC.

CDR3 region: CASSLGDRVNSPLHF. CDR3 in DNA: TGTGCCAGCAGCTTAGGGGACAGGGTTAATTCACCCCTCCACTTT. The chain combines TRBV7-9 with TRBJ1-6, with TRBD1 identical over 9 bases. Looked up from germline, CDR1 is SEHNR and CDR2 is FQNEAQ (reference sequence). After removal of 1 base from V and 6 bases from J, the junction contained 1 base not matched to a gene. CDR3 length: 15 amino acids.

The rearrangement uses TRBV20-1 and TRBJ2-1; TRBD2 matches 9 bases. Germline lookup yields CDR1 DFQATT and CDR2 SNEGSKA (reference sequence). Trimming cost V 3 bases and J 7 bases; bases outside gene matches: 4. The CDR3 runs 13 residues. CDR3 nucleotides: TGCAGTGCTAGTCTGGGACTAGCAAATGAGCAGTTCTTC. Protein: CSASLGLANEQFF.

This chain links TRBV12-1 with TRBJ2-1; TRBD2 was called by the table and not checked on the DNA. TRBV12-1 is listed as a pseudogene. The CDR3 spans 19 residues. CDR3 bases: TGTGCCAGCAGCTTTCTGGGGGGACTAGCGGGAGTAGACAACAATGAGCAGTTCTTC. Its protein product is CASSFLGGLAGVDNNEQFF.

DNA of the CDR3: TGTGCCAGTAGTATCCTACAGGGGGGAGGCTACACCTTC. Encoded protein: CASSILQGGGYTF. The gene calls are TRBV19 and TRBJ1-2; 8 bases line up with TRBD1. Germline trimming cut 3 bases from V and 8 bases from J; bases unmatched to any gene: 5. The germline gives CDR1 LNHDA, CDR2 SQIVND (reference sequence). The CDR3 runs 13 residues. The variable domain in full, completed from reference TRBV19 and TRBJ1-2, reads DGGITQSPKYLFRKEGQNVTLSCEQNLNHDAMYWYRQDPGQGLRLIYYSQIVNDFQKGDIAEGYSVSREKKESFPLTVTSAQKNPTAFYLCASSILQGGGYTFGSGTRLTVV.

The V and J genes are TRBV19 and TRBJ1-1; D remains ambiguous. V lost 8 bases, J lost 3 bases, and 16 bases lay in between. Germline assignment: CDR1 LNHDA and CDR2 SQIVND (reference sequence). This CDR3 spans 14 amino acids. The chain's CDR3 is CASAPRQDHTEAFF. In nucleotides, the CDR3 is TGTGCCAGTGCCCCCAGGCAGGACCACACTGAAGCTTTCTTT. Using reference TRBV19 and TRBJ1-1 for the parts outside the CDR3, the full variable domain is DGGITQSPKYLFRKEGQNVTLSCEQNLNHDAMYWYRQDPGQGLRLIYYSQIVNDFQKGDIAEGYSVSREKKESFPLTVTSAQKNPTAFYLCASAPRQDHTEAFFGQGTRLTVV.

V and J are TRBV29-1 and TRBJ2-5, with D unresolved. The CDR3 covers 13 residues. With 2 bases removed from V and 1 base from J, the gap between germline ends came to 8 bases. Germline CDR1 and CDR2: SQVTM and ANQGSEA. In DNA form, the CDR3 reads TGCAGCGTTGAAACGGGTTCCCAAGAGACCCAGTACTTC. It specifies CSVETGSQETQYF.

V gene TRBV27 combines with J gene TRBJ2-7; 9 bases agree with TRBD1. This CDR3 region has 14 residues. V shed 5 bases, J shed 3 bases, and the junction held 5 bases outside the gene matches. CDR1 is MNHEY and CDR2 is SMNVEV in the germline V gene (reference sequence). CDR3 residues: CASSRRDRVYEQYF. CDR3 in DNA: TGTGCCAGCAGTCGCCGGGACAGGGTCTACGAGCAGTACTTC.

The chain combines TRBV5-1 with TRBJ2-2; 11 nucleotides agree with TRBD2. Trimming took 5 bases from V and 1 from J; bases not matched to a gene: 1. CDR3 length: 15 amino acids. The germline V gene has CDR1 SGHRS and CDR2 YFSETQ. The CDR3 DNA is TGCGCCAGCAGACTAGCGGGGGTGAACACCGGGGAGCTGTTTTTT. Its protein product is CASRLAGVNTGELFF.

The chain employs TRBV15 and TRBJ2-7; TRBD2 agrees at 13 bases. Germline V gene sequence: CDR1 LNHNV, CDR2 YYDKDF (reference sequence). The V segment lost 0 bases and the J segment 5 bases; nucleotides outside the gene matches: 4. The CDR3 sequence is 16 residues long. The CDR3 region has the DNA TGTGCCACCAGCAGAGATCGGGGACTAGCGGGACACGAGCAGTACTTC. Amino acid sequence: CATSRDRGLAGHEQYF. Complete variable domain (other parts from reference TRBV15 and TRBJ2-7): DAMVIQNPRYQVTQFGKPVTLSCSQTLNHNVMYWYQQKSSQAPKLLFHYYDKDFNNEADTPDNFQSRRPNTSFCFLDIRSPGLGDTAMYLCATSRDRGLAGHEQYFGPGTRLTVT.